Each of the 29 T cell receptor beta chains below was sequenced from the same sample in a study of blood T cell repertoires in COVID-19 (TCRdb year 2020). Libraries were made using the immunoSEQ multiplex PCR assay. Held by TCRdb, this immuneACCESS table contains in-frame sequences only and omits some clones. Under half of the omission traces to an unresolved V gene where checked; the cause of the rest is unknown. The sample profile shows approximately 530,000 clones; around nine tenths of them were found once. Of the sample, roughly 8% falls within the top ten clones. The sequenced sample was peripheral blood. These receptors all come from a woman in her forties or fifties with COVID-19, enrolled during active disease.

The CDR3 sequence: CAWSVPRKRQQSGYTF. Here the CDR3 DNA reads TGTGCCTGGAGTGTTCCGAGGAAAAGACAGCAAAGTGGCTACACCTTC. This sequence joins TRBV30 and TRBJ1-2, with D possibly matching TRBD1 (5 bases). Germline values: CDR1 GTSNPN, CDR2 SVGIG (reference sequence). The germline V and J ends were trimmed by 0 bases and 7 bases, with 21 bases remaining between them. The CDR3 loop spans 16 amino acids.

The chain combines TRBV5-8 with TRBJ2-5; tentative D call: TRBD1 (5 bases). V gave up 1 base and J gave up 1 base, with 14 bases separating them. Per germline, CDR1 SGHTS and CDR2 YDEGEE. This CDR3 has 16 residues. This CDR3 reads CASSLWAGRLQETQYF. As DNA, the CDR3 is TGTGCCAGCAGCTTGTGGGCAGGGCGTCTCCAAGAGACCCAGTACTTC.

The chain is built from TRBV11-3 and TRBJ1-3; 8 nucleotides match TRBD1. Germline V CDR1 and CDR2: SGHNT, YENEEA. The CDR3 sequence is 15 residues long. Trimming at V came to 3 bases and at J to 2 bases, leaving 3 bases not matched to a gene. The chain's CDR3 is CASSLGQAPGNTIYF. CDR3 in DNA: TGTGCCAGCAGCTTGGGACAGGCCCCTGGAAACACCATATATTTT.

The rearrangement joins TRBV2 to TRBJ2-4, with D perhaps matching TRBD1 (6 bases). CDR3 length equals 14 residues. V shed 0 bases and J shed 6 bases, with 9 bases lying between them. Germline V gives CDR1 SNHLY, CDR2 FYNNEI. The CDR3 sequence: CASSEAGASNIQYF. The CDR3, as DNA: TGTGCCAGCAGTGAAGCGGGGGCCTCAAACATTCAGTACTTC.

V gene TRBV5-6 combines with J gene TRBJ2-6, with D maybe TRBD2 (5 bases). This CDR3 contains 15 residues. From germline, CDR1 is SGHDT and CDR2 YYEEEE. Trimming removed 5 bases at V and 0 bases at J, with 9 bases between. DNA for the CDR3: TGTGCCAGCAGTCGGGGTTTCTCTGGGGCCAACGTCCTGACTTTC. Its translation: CASSRGFSGANVLTF.

This clone appeared once. The chain links TRBV30 to TRBJ1-1; D gene unclear. The germline V and J ends were trimmed by 3 bases and 3 bases, with 5 bases remaining between them. CDR1 GTSNPN and CDR2 SVGIG come from the germline V gene (reference sequence). This CDR3 region has 11 residues. The CDR3 is CAWRGYTEAFF. CDR3 DNA sequence: TGTGCCTGGAGGGGCTACACTGAAGCTTTCTTT. Full variable domain (missing parts from reference TRBV30 and TRBJ1-1): SQTIHQWPATLVQPVGSPLSLECTVEGTSNPNLYWYRQAAGRGLQLLFYSVGIGQISSEVPQNLSASRPQDRQFILSSKKLLLSDSGFYLCAWRGYTEAFFGQGTRLTVV.

This clone was recorded once. The V gene is TRBV14, the J gene TRBJ2-7; no reliable D call. The germline V gene has CDR1 SGHDN and CDR2 FVKESK. With 3 bases removed from V and 6 bases from J, the gap between germline ends came to 6 bases. CDR3 length: 11 amino acids. CDR3 region: CASSQAFEQYF. CDR3 nucleotides: TGTGCCAGCAGCCAGGCTTTCGAGCAGTACTTC.

The chain is built from TRBV3-1 (or the pseudogene TRBV3-2) and TRBJ2-2; 7 bases match TRBD1. The V gene end was trimmed by 4 bases and the J gene end by 4 bases; junction bases not matched to a gene: 3. The germline V gene encodes CDR1 LGHDT and CDR2 YNNKEL (reference sequence). The CDR3 has 14 amino acids. CDR3 sequence: CASSPRQGTGELFF. DNA for the CDR3: TGTGCCAGCAGCCCTCGACAGGGCACCGGGGAGCTGTTTTTT.

The CDR3 spells CASSLVLDNEQFF. DNA of the CDR3: TGCGCCAGCAGCTTGGTACTAGACAATGAGCAGTTCTTC. The gene calls are TRBV5-1 and TRBJ2-1; D may be TRBD2 (5 bases). The length of the CDR3 is 13 residues. Germline CDR1 reads SGHRS; CDR2 reads YFSETQ. V gave up 0 bases and J gave up 5 bases, with 6 bases separating them.

The J gene is TRBJ2-3, the V gene TRBV19; 12 nucleotides align to TRBD2. CDR1 and CDR2 (germline): LNHDA, SQIVND (reference sequence). With 5 bases clipped from V and 4 bases from J, the junction kept 7 bases outside the gene matches. The CDR3 runs to 16 residues. CDR3 region: CASSLRLAGASDTQYF. The CDR3 nucleotides are TGTGCCAGTAGTCTTAGACTAGCGGGGGCGTCAGATACGCAGTATTTT.

V gene TRBV6-5 combines with J gene TRBJ1-2; 7 bases line up with TRBD1. Germline trimming cut 4 bases from V and 4 bases from J; bases unmatched to any gene: 9. The CDR3 extends over 15 amino acids. Germline V gene lookup returns CDR1 MNHEY and CDR2 SVGAGI. The CDR3 sequence: CASSSNPGTVYGYTF. The CDR3 nucleotides are TGTGCCAGCAGTTCTAACCCCGGGACAGTCTATGGCTACACCTTC.

The count of this clone is one. This chain links TRBV13 with TRBJ1-3; D unresolved. CDR1 is PRHDT and CDR2 is FYEKMQ in the germline V gene (reference sequence). The CDR3 runs to 15 residues. V was pared by 0 bases and J by 3 bases, with 9 bases between. CDR3 sequence (DNA): TGTGCCAGCAGCTTAGGACAAGACTATGGAAACACCATATATTTT. Translation gives CASSLGQDYGNTIYF.

V is TRBV2 and J is TRBJ2-1, with 9 bases aligning to TRBD2. CDR1 SNHLY and CDR2 FYNNEI come from the germline V gene. Losses at the gene ends were 5 bases for V and 1 base for J; bases not matched to a gene: 3. The CDR3 spans 15 residues. The CDR3 nucleotides read TGTGCCAGCAGTCCCACTAGCGGGTCCTACAATGAGCAGTTCTTC. It encodes CASSPTSGSYNEQFF.

The rearrangement links TRBV19 to TRBJ2-7, with 8 positions matching TRBD1. V dropped 1 base and J dropped 5; count of bases not matched to a gene: 4. The CDR3 totals 14 residues. Germline CDR1 LNHDA, CDR2 SQIVND (reference sequence). The CDR3 spells CASSIGRGLDEQYF. CDR3 coding DNA: TGTGCCAGTAGTATAGGCAGGGGGCTCGACGAGCAGTACTTC. Supplemented by reference TRBV19 and TRBJ2-7, the full variable domain reads DGGITQSPKYLFRKEGQNVTLSCEQNLNHDAMYWYRQDPGQGLRLIYYSQIVNDFQKGDIAEGYSVSREKKESFPLTVTSAQKNPTAFYLCASSIGRGLDEQYFGPGTRLTVT.

This chain uses TRBV29-1 with TRBJ2-7, with 10 bases fitting TRBD1. Germline lookup yields CDR1 SQVTM and CDR2 ANQGSEA. The CDR3 sequence is 14 residues long. Trimming at V came to 4 bases and at J to 2 bases, leaving 5 bases not matched to a gene. The CDR3 is CSVGVTGGPYEQYF. In DNA form, the CDR3 reads TGCAGCGTTGGTGTGACAGGGGGCCCCTACGAGCAGTACTTC.

This sequence joins TRBV12-5 and TRBJ2-3, with 9 bases identical to TRBD1. V was pared by 6 bases and J by 4 bases, with 2 bases of the junction left unmatched. This CDR3 comprises 13 residues. The germline gives CDR1 LGHNT, CDR2 FRNRAP. CDR3 amino acids: CASGRDRADTQYF. The CDR3, as DNA: TGTGCTAGTGGCCGGGACAGGGCAGATACGCAGTATTTT.

The rearrangement joins TRBV3-1 (or the pseudogene TRBV3-2) to TRBJ2-7; perhaps TRBD1 as D (5 bases). Trimming took 2 bases from V and 3 from J, leaving 14 bases between them. From germline, CDR1 is LGHDT and CDR2 YNNKEL (reference sequence). The CDR3 has 15 residues. The chain's CDR3 is CASSQLMRGHYEQYF. The CDR3 nucleotides read TGTGCCAGCAGCCAACTCATGCGAGGACACTACGAGCAGTACTTC.

The chain uses TRBV18 and TRBJ2-3, with 8 positions matching TRBD2. Germline CDR1 reads KGHSH; CDR2 reads LQKENI. The CDR3 is 15 residues long. V lost 2 bases and J lost 2; bases outside the gene matches: 3. The DNA for the CDR3 is TGTGCCAGCTCACCAACCGGGGGGGTCACAGATACGCAGTATTTT. This encodes CASSPTGGVTDTQYF.

The chain links TRBV5-1 to TRBJ1-2; TRBD1 is a possible D gene (5 bases). V lost 1 base and J 2 bases, leaving 15 bases between the germline ends. From germline, CDR1 is SGHRS and CDR2 YFSETQ. This CDR3 comprises 16 residues. As DNA, the CDR3 is TGCGCCAGCAGCTTGAAATGGGGCAGAGAGAACTATGGCTACACCTTC. Protein sequence: CASSLKWGRENYGYTF.

The chain employs TRBV3-1 (or the pseudogene TRBV3-2) and TRBJ2-1; the D gene is possibly TRBD2 (6 bases). Germline V gene data show CDR1 as LGHDT and CDR2 as YNNKEL (reference sequence). With 4 bases removed from V and 4 bases from J, the gap between germline ends came to 14 bases. The CDR3 runs 15 residues. CDR3 DNA sequence: TGTGCCAGCAGCCTGTCCCGGGACTTTTACAATGAGCAGTTCTTC. Translation gives CASSLSRDFYNEQFF.

The rearrangement joins TRBV12-5 to TRBJ2-2; tentatively, D is TRBD1 (6 bases). This CDR3 spans 15 amino acids. Trimming took off 2 bases at V and 6 bases at J, with 13 bases between the two ends. The germline gives CDR1 LGHNT, CDR2 FRNRAP. CDR3 nucleotide sequence: TGTGCTAGTGGTTTGATCCCAGGGGCGGCCGGGGAGCTGTTTTTT. As protein: CASGLIPGAAGELFF. The entire variable domain, with the rest obtained from reference TRBV12-5 and TRBJ2-2, is as follows: DARVTQTPRHKVTEMGQEVTMRCQPILGHNTVFWYRQTMMQGLELLAYFRNRAPLDDSGMPKDRFSAEMPDATLATLKIQPSEPRDSAVYFCASGLIPGAAGELFFGEGSRLTVL.

The chain combines TRBV3-1 (or the pseudogene TRBV3-2) with TRBJ1-6; D unresolved. Per the germline V gene, CDR1 is LGHDT and CDR2 is YNNKEL (reference sequence). The germline V and J ends were trimmed by 8 bases and 6 bases, with 11 bases remaining between them. The CDR3 totals 13 residues. For the CDR3, the DNA is TGTGCCAGCGCCGAACAGATTAATTCACCCCTCCACTTT. It specifies CASAEQINSPLHF.

The V call is TRBV12-5, the J call TRBJ2-2; TRBD1 matches 7 bases. The V and J ends lost 6 bases and 0 bases, in that order; junction bases with no gene match: 7. Germline loops: CDR1 LGHNT, CDR2 FRNRAP. The CDR3 sequence is 16 residues long. The CDR3 loop reads CASGPDRAANTGELFF. In DNA, the CDR3 is TGTGCTAGTGGCCCCGACAGGGCGGCGAACACCGGGGAGCTGTTTTTT. The variable domain in full, completed from reference TRBV12-5 and TRBJ2-2, reads DARVTQTPRHKVTEMGQEVTMRCQPILGHNTVFWYRQTMMQGLELLAYFRNRAPLDDSGMPKDRFSAEMPDATLATLKIQPSEPRDSAVYFCASGPDRAANTGELFFGEGSRLTVL.

In regard to this clone: A much larger clone lies a single base off, so this may be a read error. The CDR3 region is CASSLRGNTEAFF. CDR3 sequence (DNA): TGTGCCAGCAGCTTAAGGGGGAACACTGAAGCTTTCTTT. The rearrangement links TRBV5-5 to TRBJ1-1; possibly TRBD1 for D (5 bases). V lost 2 bases and J 1 base, leaving 6 bases between the germline ends. This CDR3 is 13 amino acids long. CDR1 SGHKS and CDR2 YYEKEE come from the germline V gene (reference sequence).

This clone was recorded only once. Here the CDR3 reads CSAGLGAGYTF. In nucleotides, the CDR3 is TGCAGTGCAGGGCTGGGGGCTGGCTACACCTTC. The chain combines TRBV20-1 with TRBJ1-2; D is perhaps TRBD1 (6 bases). Trimming removed 6 bases from V and 7 bases from J, with 12 bases in between. The CDR3 runs to 11 residues. Looked up from germline, CDR1 is DFQATT and CDR2 is SNEGSKA (reference sequence).

The gene calls are TRBV12-3 or TRBV12-4 and TRBJ1-1; the D is unclear. The CDR3 spans 13 residues. Trimming removed 6 bases from V and 5 bases from J, with 13 bases in between. The CDR3 loop reads CASSQVVQTEAFF. The CDR3 bases are TGTGCCAGCAGCCAGGTGGTTCAGACTGAAGCTTTCTTT.

The chain uses TRBV6-1 and TRBJ2-6; D might be TRBD2 (6 bases). The germline gives CDR1 MNHNS, CDR2 SASEGT. The CDR3 totals 18 residues. V gave up 1 base and J gave up 3 bases, with 16 bases separating them. The CDR3 region is CASSEGRGLISGANVLTF. DNA of the CDR3: TGTGCCAGCAGTGAAGGGCGGGGTTTAATCAGTGGGGCCAACGTCCTGACTTTC.

This clone was seen many times. The chain recombines TRBV6-6 with TRBJ1-1, with 8 bases matching TRBD1. Trimming at V came to 11 bases and at J to 1 base, leaving 3 bases not matched to a gene. The germline V gene encodes CDR1 MNHNY and CDR2 SVGAGI (reference sequence). The CDR3 loop spans 12 amino acids. The CDR3 region has the DNA TGTGCCGGCGGACAGGGGAACACTGAAGCTTTCTTT. This sequence encodes CAGGQGNTEAFF.

The rearrangement uses TRBV28 and TRBJ1-4; TRBD1 might be the D (5 bases). The germline gives CDR1 MDHEN, CDR2 SYDVKM. The CDR3 sequence is 15 residues long. With 5 bases removed from V and 4 bases from J, the gap between germline ends came to 14 bases. DNA of the CDR3: TGTGCCAGCAGTACCGGCGCGGGGCTTAATGAAAAACTGTTTTTT. As protein: CASSTGAGLNEKLFF.